The T cell receptor (beta chain) described here comes from a study of human T cells and chemical hapten exposure. Study-wide results and limits: PT1 expanded TCR counts correlated positively with patch test score.

With 4 bases removed from V and 4 bases from J, the gap between germline ends came to 19 bases. The CDR3 has 16 residues. CDR1 and CDR2 from the germline V gene are SGHRS and YFSETQ. Concerning this clonotype itself: The target antigen is unknown.

As to time point: pre-sensitization, week 0. Sample treatment: therapeutic diphenylcyclopropenone sensitization with weekly scalp DPC. Staff drew blood before applying each patch test. In the library, unique molecular identifiers were attached to individual cDNA molecules. TCRdb passed the RACE reads through MiXCR, listing each CDR3 protein once. The table lists fewer than 350,000 distinct CDR3 sequences, approximately 7.5% of them singletons, with 1.2% in the top ten. Sample: whole blood, taken in connection with sensitization to the hapten diphenylcyclopropenone (DPC). This receptor was taken from a man aged 18 to 29 with alopecia areata. Some clones in this sample may be carry-over from other donors' samples. The chain is built from TRBV5-1 and TRBJ2-3; possibly TRBD1 for D (7 bases). DNA for the CDR3: TGCGCCAGCAGCACCAGACAGGGTAGCGGTGCAGATACGCAGTATTTT. This gives the protein CASSTRQGSGADTQYF. The full variable domain, in which reference TRBV5-1 and TRBJ2-3 provide the parts outside the CDR3, is KAGVTQTPRYLIKTRGQQVTLSCSPISGHRSVSWYQQTPGQGLQFLFEYFSETQRNKGNFPGRFSGRQFSNSRSEMNVSTLELGDSALYLCASSTRQGSGADTQYFGPGTRLTVL.